This T cell receptor (beta chain) came from a study of response to subunit inactivated influenza vaccine (dated by TCRdb to 2016 to 2019). Describing the broader study: Deep quantitative T cell receptor repertoire profiling was used in the study to track responses to a trivalent subunit inactivated influenza vaccine. The research as a whole found: The authors proposed that each seasonal influenza vaccination may bring in only a limited number of new T cells.

Libraries came from RT-PCR. Sequenced using an Illumina HiSeq 2500. TCRdb reprocessing: public reads trimmed at Q25 with fastp, clones called with MiXCR, in-frame beta chains kept. CDR3 protein duplicates are merged, each entry listing the most common genes and DNA. This sample gives about 500,000 distinct CDR3 sequences in total; approximately 15% of them show up just once. In total, the top ten clones hold over 2.5% of the sample. The V and J ends are trimmed by 4 bases and 8 bases, leaving 12 bases between them. From its cysteine to its phenylalanine, the CDR3 spans 12 amino acids. The CDR3 DNA has 36 bases and is translated from base 1. CDR1 and CDR2 are read off the germline V gene as SGHRS and YFSETQ. The sample holds many counts of this clonotype. Its antigen remains undetermined. Base qualities are not recorded, but no much larger clone differs from it by a single base.

This receptor was taken from a man between 50 and 69 years old who received an inactivated influenza vaccine. Donor details come from another sample of the same person, matched by shared clones. The V and J genes are TRBV5-1 and TRBJ1-2; no D gene call is confident. Source: CD4+ T cells sorted from PBMCs, taken roughly 24 months after vaccination. The nucleotide sequence reads as follows: TGCGCCAGCAGCGACAACCCGGGGGGCTACACCTTC. This yields the protein CASSDNPGGYTF.